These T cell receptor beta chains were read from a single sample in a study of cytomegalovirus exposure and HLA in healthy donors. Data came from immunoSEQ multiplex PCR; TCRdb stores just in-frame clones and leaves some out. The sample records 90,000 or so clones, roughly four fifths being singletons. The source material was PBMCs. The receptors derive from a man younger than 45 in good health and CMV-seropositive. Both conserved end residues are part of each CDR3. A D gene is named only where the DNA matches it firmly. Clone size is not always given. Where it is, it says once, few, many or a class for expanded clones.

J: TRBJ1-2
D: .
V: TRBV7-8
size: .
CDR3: CASSFSRGYGYTF
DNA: TGTGCCAGCAGCTTCTCACGAGGGTATGGCTACACCTTC

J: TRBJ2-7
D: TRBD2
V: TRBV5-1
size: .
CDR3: CASSSRTSGIYEQYF
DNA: TGCGCCAGCAGCTCCCGGACTAGCGGGATCTACGAGCAGTACTTC

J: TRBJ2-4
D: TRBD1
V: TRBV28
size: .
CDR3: CASSITGAGAKNIQYF
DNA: TGTGCCAGCAGCATCACAGGGGCGGGTGCCAAAAACATTCAGTACTTC

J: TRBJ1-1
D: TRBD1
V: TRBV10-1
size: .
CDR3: CASSPITGGNTEAFF
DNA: TGCGCCAGCAGTCCCATCACAGGGGGGAACACTGAAGCTTTCTTT

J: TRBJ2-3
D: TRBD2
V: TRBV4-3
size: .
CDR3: CASSPLAGGRDTQYF
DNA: TGCGCCAGCAGCCCACTAGCGGGAGGAAGAGATACGCAGTATTTT

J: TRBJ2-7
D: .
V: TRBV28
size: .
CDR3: CASSLGPSYEQYF
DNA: TGTGCCAGCAGTTTGGGGCCTTCCTACGAGCAGTACTTC

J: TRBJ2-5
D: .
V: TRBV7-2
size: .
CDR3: CASSLGGALQKTQYF
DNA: TGTGCCAGCAGCTTGGGCGGGGCCCTACAAAAGACCCAGTACTTC

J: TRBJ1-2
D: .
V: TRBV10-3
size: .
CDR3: CAISESTELYGYTF
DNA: TGTGCCATCAGTGAATCTACAGAGCTATATGGCTACACCTTC

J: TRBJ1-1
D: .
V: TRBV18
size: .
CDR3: CASSPPRTVNTEAFF
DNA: TGTGCCAGCTCACCACCAAGGACAGTGAACACTGAAGCTTTCTTT

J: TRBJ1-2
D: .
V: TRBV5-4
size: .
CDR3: CASSLDRTTNYGYTF
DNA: TGTGCCAGCAGCTTGGATAGGACAACAAACTATGGCTACACCTTC

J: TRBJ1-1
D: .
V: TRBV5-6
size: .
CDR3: CASSLDEGVWTEAFF
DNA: TGTGCCAGCAGCTTAGATGAGGGGGTTTGGACTGAAGCTTTCTTT

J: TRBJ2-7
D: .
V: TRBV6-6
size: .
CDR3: CASGQLLSYEQYF
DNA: TGTGCCAGCGGACAACTCCTCTCCTACGAGCAGTACTTC

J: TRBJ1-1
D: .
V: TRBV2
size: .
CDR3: CATRGTEAFF
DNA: TGTGCCACCCGGGGAACTGAAGCTTTCTTT

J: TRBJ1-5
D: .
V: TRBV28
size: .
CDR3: CASSYRPGHQPQHF
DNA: TGTGCCAGCAGTTATAGGCCAGGTCATCAGCCCCAGCATTTT

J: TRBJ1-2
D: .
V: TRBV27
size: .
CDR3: CASSLMATLGYGYTF
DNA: TGTGCCAGCAGTTTAATGGCGACACTCGGCTATGGCTACACCTTC

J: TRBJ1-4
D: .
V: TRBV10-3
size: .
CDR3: CAISDSTGTNEKLFF
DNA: TGTGCCATCAGTGACAGCACAGGGACTAATGAAAAACTGTTTTTT

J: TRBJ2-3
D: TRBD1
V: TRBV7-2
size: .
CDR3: CASSPDRGLSVNTQYF
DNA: TGTGCCAGCAGCCCTGACAGGGGCCTTTCAGTCAATACGCAGTATTTT

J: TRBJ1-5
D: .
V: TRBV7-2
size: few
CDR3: CASSYPGRPGGQPQHF
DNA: TGTGCCAGCAGCTACCCGGGGCGCCCGGGAGGACAGCCCCAGCATTTT

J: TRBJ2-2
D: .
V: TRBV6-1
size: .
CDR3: CASSEQLVNGELFF
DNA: TGTGCCAGCAGTGAACAGCTAGTGAACGGGGAGCTGTTTTTT

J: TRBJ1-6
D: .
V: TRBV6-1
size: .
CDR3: CASKQSSYNSPLHF
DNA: TGTGCCAGCAAACAGAGCTCCTATAATTCACCCCTCCACTTT

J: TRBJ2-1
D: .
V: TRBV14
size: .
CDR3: CASSRGQRPSYNEQFF
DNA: TGTGCCAGCAGCCGCGGACAGCGTCCCTCCTACAATGAGCAGTTCTTC

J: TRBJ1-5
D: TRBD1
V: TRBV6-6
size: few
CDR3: CASSYTGQERQPQHF
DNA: TGTGCCAGCAGTTACACCGGACAGGAGCGTCAGCCCCAGCATTTT

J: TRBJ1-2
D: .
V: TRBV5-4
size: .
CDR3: CASSLVPREGYGYTF
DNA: TGTGCCAGCAGCTTGGTCCCCAGGGAAGGGTATGGCTACACCTTC

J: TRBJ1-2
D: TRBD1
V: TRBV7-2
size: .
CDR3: CASSLRQGASLGYTF
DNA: TGTGCCAGCAGCCTCCGACAGGGGGCCTCCCTAGGCTACACCTTC

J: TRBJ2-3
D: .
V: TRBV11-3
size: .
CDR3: CASSLARFPDTQYF
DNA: TGTGCCAGCAGCTTAGCCAGGTTTCCAGATACGCAGTATTTT

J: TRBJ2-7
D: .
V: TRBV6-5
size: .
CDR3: CASSSLEGGLVEQYF
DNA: TGTGCCAGCAGTTCCCTGGAGGGGGGGCTGGTCGAGCAGTACTTC

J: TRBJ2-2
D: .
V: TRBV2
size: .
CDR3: CASRRQYTGELFF
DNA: TGTGCCAGCAGGAGACAGTACACCGGGGAGCTGTTTTTT

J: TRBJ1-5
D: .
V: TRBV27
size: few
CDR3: CASSFSLSQPQHF
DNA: TGTGCCAGCAGTTTTAGTCTCTCTCAGCCCCAGCATTTT

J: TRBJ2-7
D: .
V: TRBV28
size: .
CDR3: CASSSPDSSSYEQYF
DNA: TGTGCCAGCAGTTCCCCGGACAGTTCTTCCTACGAGCAGTACTTC

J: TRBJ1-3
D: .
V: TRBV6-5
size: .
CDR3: CASSYSGQAGNTIYF
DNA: TGTGCCAGCAGTTACTCTGGGCAAGCTGGAAACACCATATATTTT

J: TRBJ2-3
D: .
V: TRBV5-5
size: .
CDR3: CASSLEPQGPQDTQYF
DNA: TGTGCCAGCAGCTTAGAACCCCAGGGGCCACAAGATACGCAGTATTTT

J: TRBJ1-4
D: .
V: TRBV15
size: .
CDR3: CATSRGGPNEKLFF
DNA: TGTGCCACCAGCAGAGGGGGGCCTAATGAAAAACTGTTTTTT

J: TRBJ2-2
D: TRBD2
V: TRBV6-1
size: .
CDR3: CASSEGLAGGLTGELFF
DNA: TGTGCCAGCAGTGAAGGTCTAGCGGGAGGACTAACCGGGGAGCTGTTTTTT

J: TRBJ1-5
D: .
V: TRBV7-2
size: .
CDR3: CASSFSVNQPQHF
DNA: TGTGCCAGCAGCTTCTCAGTAAATCAGCCCCAGCATTTT

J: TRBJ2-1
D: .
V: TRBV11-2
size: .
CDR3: CASSLDSRANNEQFF
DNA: TGTGCCAGCAGCTTAGATTCCAGGGCTAACAATGAGCAGTTCTTC

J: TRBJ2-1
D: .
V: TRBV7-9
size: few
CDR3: CASSFELGGEQFF
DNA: TGTGCCAGCAGCTTTGAACTAGGTGGTGAGCAGTTCTTC

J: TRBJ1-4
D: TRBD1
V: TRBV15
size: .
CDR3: CATSRVGQGTTNEKLFF
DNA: TGTGCCACCAGCAGAGTGGGACAGGGGACAACTAATGAAAAACTGTTTTTT

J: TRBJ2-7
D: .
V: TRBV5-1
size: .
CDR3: CASRGLLYEQYF
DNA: TGCGCCAGCAGAGGACTCCTCTACGAGCAGTACTTC

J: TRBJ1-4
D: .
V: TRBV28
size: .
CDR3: CASSPTGLGEKLFF
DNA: TGTGCCAGCAGTCCAACCGGACTCGGAGAAAAACTGTTTTTT

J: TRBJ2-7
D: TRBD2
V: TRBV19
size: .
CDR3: CASSLAGVSYEQYF
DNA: TGTGCCAGTAGTCTAGCGGGAGTTTCCTACGAGCAGTACTTC

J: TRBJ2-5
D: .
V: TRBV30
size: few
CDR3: CAWSVLIPRGTQYF
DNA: TGTGCCTGGAGTGTATTGATCCCCCGCGGGACCCAGTACTTC

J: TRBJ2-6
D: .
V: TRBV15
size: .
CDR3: CATSGPGRGDGANVLTF
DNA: TGTGCCACCAGCGGCCCAGGAAGGGGTGATGGGGCCAACGTCCTGACTTTC

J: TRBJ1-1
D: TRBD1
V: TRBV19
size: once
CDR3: CASTQDRGNTEAFF
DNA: TGTGCCAGTACTCAGGACAGGGGGAACACTGAAGCTTTCTTT

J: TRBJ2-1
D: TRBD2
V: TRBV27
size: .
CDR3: CASSLWAGGPNEQFF
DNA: TGTGCCAGCAGTTTATGGGCGGGAGGGCCTAATGAGCAGTTCTTC

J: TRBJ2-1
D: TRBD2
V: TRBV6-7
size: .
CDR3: CASDTGTSGGYNEQFF
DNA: TGTGCCAGCGATACCGGGACTAGCGGGGGCTACAATGAGCAGTTCTTC

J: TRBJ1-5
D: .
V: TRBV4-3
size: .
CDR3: CASSQDEGRSNQPQHF
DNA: TGCGCCAGCAGCCAAGATGAGGGCAGGAGCAATCAGCCCCAGCATTTT

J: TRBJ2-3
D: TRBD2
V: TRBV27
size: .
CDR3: CASSFRQTSGRYTDTQYF
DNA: TGTGCCAGCAGTTTCCGCCAGACTAGCGGGAGGTACACAGATACGCAGTATTTT

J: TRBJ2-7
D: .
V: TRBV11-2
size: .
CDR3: CASSLLRGTYEQYF
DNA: TGTGCCAGCAGCTTATTACGCGGAACTTACGAGCAGTACTTC

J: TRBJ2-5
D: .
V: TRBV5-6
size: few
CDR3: CASSLKGRGQETQYF
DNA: TGTGCCAGCAGCTTGAAAGGGCGGGGACAAGAGACCCAGTACTTC

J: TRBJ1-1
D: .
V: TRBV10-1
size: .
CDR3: CASSETSGTEAFF
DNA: TGCGCCAGCAGTGAGACCTCGGGGACTGAAGCTTTCTTT